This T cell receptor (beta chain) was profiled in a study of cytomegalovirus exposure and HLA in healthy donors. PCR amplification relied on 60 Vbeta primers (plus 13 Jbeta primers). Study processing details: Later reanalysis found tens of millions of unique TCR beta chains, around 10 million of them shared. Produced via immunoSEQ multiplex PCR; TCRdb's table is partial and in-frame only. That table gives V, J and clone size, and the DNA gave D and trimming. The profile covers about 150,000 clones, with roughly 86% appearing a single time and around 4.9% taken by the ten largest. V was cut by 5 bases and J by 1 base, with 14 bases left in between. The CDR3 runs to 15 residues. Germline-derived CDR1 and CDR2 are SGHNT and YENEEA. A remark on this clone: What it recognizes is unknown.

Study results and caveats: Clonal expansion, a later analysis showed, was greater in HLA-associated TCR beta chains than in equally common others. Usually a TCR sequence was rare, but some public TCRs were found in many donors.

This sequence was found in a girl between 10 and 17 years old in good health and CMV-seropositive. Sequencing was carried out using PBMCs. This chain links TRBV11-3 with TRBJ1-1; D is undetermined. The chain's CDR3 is CASSPYPEPNTEAFF. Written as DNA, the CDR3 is TGTGCCAGCAGCCCCTATCCTGAACCGAACACTGAAGCTTTCTTT.